This T cell receptor (beta chain) was captured in a study of T-cell memory formation after mild COVID-19. Findings of the study overall: CD4/CD8 balance characterized clones contracting day 15 to 85, and CD4+ skew characterized later expanders.

V was shortened by 2 bases and J by 0 bases, with 2 bases between the two germline ends. CDR1 MNHEY and CDR2 SVGAGI come from the germline V gene. The CDR3 has 13 amino acids. About this clonotype: Antigen unknown.

MiXCR, applied by TCRdb to the 5' RACE reads, yields one record per CDR3 protein. The sample lists around 300,000 distinct CDR3 sequences; roughly an eighth were seen once. The V call is TRBV6-5, the J call TRBJ2-1; D is unclear. This receptor was taken from a man aged 18 to 30 who had mild COVID-19 (a few samples of this study predate the infection). Cell type and time point are not known. The source material was PBMCs or a T cell subset sorted from them (not recorded which). The CDR3 DNA sequence: TGTGCCAGCAGTTACCGCTCCTACAATGAGCAGTTCTTC. Translated: CASSYRSYNEQFF.